This TCR beta chain was recovered during a study of cytomegalovirus exposure and HLA in healthy donors. Across the whole study: Within an early data release were 85 million or so unique TCRs drawn from HLA-typed donors.

This clone was seen a few times. Antigen specificity is unknown. Study results and limitations: CMV antigen specificity was confirmed in vitro for a few CMV-associated chains. Earlier findings revealed that most TCR beta V segments proved productive either about 87% or about 30% of the time. A later look showed TCR association rates differing by HLA locus, highest for DRB1 and lowest for HLA-C.

The CDR3 sequence is 16 residues long. The primer mix had 60 Vbeta and 13 Jbeta primers. Method: immunoSEQ multiplex PCR; TCRdb's copy keeps in-frame clones and lacks some. The table shows about 82,000 clones, with roughly 74% occurring only once. The clonotype originates from a woman aged 45-65 years in good health and CMV-seropositive. The sequencing sample was made of PBMCs. The chain joins TRBV21-1 to TRBJ2-7; the table calls TRBD2, which could not be checked here. TRBV21-1 is a listed pseudogene. This CDR3 reads CASSKSERERVYEQYF. In nucleotides, the CDR3 is TGTGCCAGCAGCAAATCGGAGCGGGAGAGGGTTTACGAGCAGTACTTC.